The rows below give T cell receptor beta chains drawn from one sample of a study of response to subunit inactivated influenza vaccine. In TCRdb, the RT-PCR reads were re-called with MiXCR into one record per CDR3 protein. Of some 800,000 distinct CDR3 sequences in the sample, less than 25% were seen once. The source material was PBMCs from blood, sampled roughly 5 days after vaccination. The source is a man aged 50 or older who received an inactivated influenza vaccine. The CDR3 runs from the conserved cysteine through the conserved F or W. A D gene is named only where the DNA matches it firmly. A row's size may be missing; if present it is once, few, many or a size class.

>TRBV21-1|many|TRBJ2-3|.
CASSKSWRSTDTQYF
>TRBV7-2|many|TRBJ1-1|.
CASSLLSGLTEAFF
>TRBV14|.|TRBJ1-4|.
CASSQDRGRKLFF
>TRBV6-5|few|TRBJ2-3|.
CASSYGRGRADTQYF
>TRBV6-6|.|TRBJ1-3|.
CASSYGTDTIYF
>TRBV4-1|few|TRBJ2-1|.
CASSQVPRASTYNEQFF
>TRBV11-1|.|TRBJ2-7|.
CASSFPPQAEQYF
>TRBV12-3/TRBV12-4|.|TRBJ1-3|.
CASSPRASAGNTIYF
>TRBV5-1|.|TRBJ2-3|.
CASSSKADLRTDTQYF
>TRBV6-1|.|TRBJ2-7|.
CASTQMQGSYEQYF
>TRBV7-2|.|TRBJ1-1|.
CASSLVIQVYTEAFF
>TRBV3-1|.|TRBJ2-7|TRBD1
CASSQGDRVWQYF
>TRBV7-8|.|TRBJ2-1|TRBD2
CASSLGVGAGNKEQFF
>TRBV4-2|.|TRBJ1-4|.
CASSQDRGDEKLFF
>TRBV12-3/TRBV12-4|many|TRBJ2-5|TRBD1
CASSQGQGQETQYF
>TRBV29-1|many|TRBJ2-1|TRBD2
CSVDIIPIAGGYNEQFF
>TRBV6-5|.|TRBJ1-2|.
CASSYRTSLYGYTF
>TRBV5-1|few|TRBJ2-1|.
CASTLTLGLFNEQFF
>TRBV7-8|.|TRBJ2-2|TRBD1
CASSRDRTFTGELFF
>TRBV20-1|.|TRBJ1-5|.
CSATPRVSNQPQHF
>TRBV29-1|.|TRBJ1-3|.
CSVYSHGGNTIYF
>TRBV9|many|TRBJ2-1|TRBD2
CASSVEWASGGNEQFF
>TRBV29-1|many|TRBJ2-3|.
CSVVLVAGGRDTQYF
>TRBV7-9|.|TRBJ2-5|TRBD2
CASSQHGLGQETQYF
>TRBV24-1|.|TRBJ2-1|.
CATSDTIRDGGRNEQFF
>TRBV5-1|few|TRBJ2-5|.
CASSLDVAETQYF
>TRBV5-5|.|TRBJ2-5|.
CASSIPLSGAETQYF
>TRBV18|.|TRBJ2-2|.
CASSPSAGGELFF
>TRBV11-2|.|TRBJ2-1|.
CASSQTGYSSPNEQFF
>TRBV28|.|TRBJ2-1|.
CASSLGNNNEQFF
>TRBV20-1|.|TRBJ1-1|.
CSAHNLNTEAFF
>TRBV3-1|.|TRBJ2-3|.
CASSQVESDTQYF
>TRBV4-3|few|TRBJ2-1|.
CASSQEFRENEQFF
>TRBV12-3/TRBV12-4|.|TRBJ2-1|TRBD2
CASRGLAGAENEQFF
>TRBV5-1|.|TRBJ2-1|.
CASSLQGLNSYNEQFF
>TRBV7-2|.|TRBJ1-4|.
CASSLGGGSNEKLLF
>TRBV6-1|few|TRBJ1-6|.
CASRAQGNYYNSPLHF
>TRBV3-1|few|TRBJ2-2|.
CASSLAGRTGELFF
>TRBV25-1|many|TRBJ2-7|TRBD2
CASRLAGSYEQYF
>TRBV4-3|.|TRBJ2-1|TRBD2
CASSHDTGTSPYNEQFF
>TRBV4-1|.|TRBJ1-6|.
CASSAGELGYSPLHF
>TRBV12-3/TRBV12-4|.|TRBJ2-1|.
CASSWVRGANEQFF
>TRBV5-1|few|TRBJ2-2|.
CASSLELTANKNTGELFF
>TRBV5-1|.|TRBJ1-6|.
CASSSSDNSPLHF
>TRBV4-2|.|TRBJ2-7|TRBD2
CASSRGLVGYEQYF
>TRBV28|.|TRBJ2-3|TRBD2
CASSLWASGGGTDTQYF
>TRBV28|once|TRBJ2-7|TRBD1
CASFPAAGQDSYEQYF
>TRBV20-1|few|TRBJ1-5|.
CSALKGNQPQHF
>TRBV5-1|.|TRBJ1-4|TRBD1
CASKVWGQFNEKLFF
>TRBV7-2|.|TRBJ1-2|.
CASSYRDEEGYTF
>TRBV20-1|.|TRBJ2-1|TRBD2
CSARVPSGDNEQFF
>TRBV6-1|.|TRBJ1-5|TRBD1
CASSKDRLSNQPQHF
>TRBV20-1|.|TRBJ2-1|.
CSARFINEQFF
>TRBV2|few|TRBJ2-1|TRBD1
CASRYDRGVHNERFF